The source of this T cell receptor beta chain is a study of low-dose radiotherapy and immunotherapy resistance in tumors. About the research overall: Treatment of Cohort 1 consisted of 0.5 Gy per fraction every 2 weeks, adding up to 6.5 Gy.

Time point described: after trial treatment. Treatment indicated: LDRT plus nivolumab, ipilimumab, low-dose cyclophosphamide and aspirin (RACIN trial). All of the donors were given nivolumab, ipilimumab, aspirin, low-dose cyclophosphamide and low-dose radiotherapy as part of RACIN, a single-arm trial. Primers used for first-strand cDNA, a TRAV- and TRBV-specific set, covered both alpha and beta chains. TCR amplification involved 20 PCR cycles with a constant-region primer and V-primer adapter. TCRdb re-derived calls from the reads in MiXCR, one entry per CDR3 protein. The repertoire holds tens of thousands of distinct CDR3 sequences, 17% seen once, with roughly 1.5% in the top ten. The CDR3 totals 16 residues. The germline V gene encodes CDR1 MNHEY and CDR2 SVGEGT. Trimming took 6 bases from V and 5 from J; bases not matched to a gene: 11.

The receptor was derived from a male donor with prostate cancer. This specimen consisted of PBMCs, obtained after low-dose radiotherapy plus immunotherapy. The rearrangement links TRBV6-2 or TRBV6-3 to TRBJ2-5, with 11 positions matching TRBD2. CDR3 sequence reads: CASRSPWTSGLETQYF. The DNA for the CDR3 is TGTGCCAGCAGATCACCGTGGACTAGCGGGTTGGAGACCCAGTACTTC.